A selection of T cell receptor beta chains follows, all from one sample in a study of cytomegalovirus exposure and HLA in healthy donors. The assay was immunoSEQ multiplex PCR, and TCRdb's table has in-frame clones only and misses some. Here the sample spans about 160,000 clones, 90% to 97% being singletons. Material: PBMCs. The receptors originated from a woman aged 18-30 years in good health and CMV-seronegative. Both conserved end residues are trimmed from each CDR3. The D gene is left open where the match is weak.

v_call	cdr3_length	j_call	d_call	cdr3_aa
TRBV9	13	TRBJ2-3	NA	ASSPRRTVTDTQY
TRBV2	13	TRBJ2-2	TRBD2	ASSEFWGGTGELF
TRBV5-1	10	TRBJ2-7	NA	ASSETAYEQY
TRBV2	12	TRBJ1-1	NA	ASSERVMNTEAF
TRBV21-1	13	TRBJ2-1	NA	ASSTPGGFYNEQF
TRBV23-1	14	TRBJ2-1	NA	ASSQSCRGRHNEQF
TRBV27	11	TRBJ1-2	NA	ASSSTRGGGYT
TRBV27	13	TRBJ2-1	TRBD2	ASSESSGGDNEQF
TRBV7-2	15	TRBJ2-7	TRBD2	ASSGPGTSGGYYEQY
TRBV29-1	10	TRBJ1-1	TRBD1	SVDRVGTEAF
TRBV7-9	12	TRBJ1-3	NA	ASRPSGYGNTIY
TRBV27	12	TRBJ2-7	TRBD2	ASRAGTRPHEQY
TRBV4-1	13	TRBJ1-1	TRBD1	ASSQAGTGGSRAF
TRBV6-5	12	TRBJ2-1	TRBD2	ASRRAGGYNEQF
TRBV19	12	TRBJ1-2	TRBD1	ALRWDRPPYGYT
TRBV27	12	TRBJ2-3	TRBD2	ATRDYLSTDTQY
TRBV4-1	13	TRBJ1-1	NA	ASSQDFAGGRAAF
TRBV14	15	TRBJ2-3	TRBD2	ASSQGLAGATTDTQY
TRBV29-1	11	TRBJ2-7	TRBD1	SVEGDRDYEQY
TRBV10-2	11	TRBJ2-7	NA	ASSESLDSEQY
TRBV4-2	15	TRBJ1-3	NA	ASSQVLTGLGGNTIY
TRBV9	12	TRBJ2-3	TRBD2	ASSPSGGTDTQY
TRBV11-2	14	TRBJ1-2	TRBD1	ASSIGQAETNYGYT
TRBV27	11	TRBJ2-5	NA	AAQRTSQETQY
TRBV19	13	TRBJ2-1	TRBD2	ASSPSGGDYNEQF
TRBV19	11	TRBJ1-5	NA	ASSTTRNQPQH
TRBV30	13	TRBJ2-3	TRBD2	AWSVERGGSDTQY
TRBV5-5	11	TRBJ1-5	NA	ASSSPDSPAQH
TRBV7-9	14	TRBJ2-1	TRBD2	ASSRSGSGVDNEQF
TRBV5-6	14	TRBJ1-5	NA	ASSLGRSYSNQPQH
TRBV9	14	TRBJ2-4	TRBD2	ASSVGATSVGYIQY
TRBV7-9	13	TRBJ2-3	TRBD2	ASSFDGGAADTQY
TRBV6-1	15	TRBJ2-7	TRBD2	ASSEAPGLAGNYEQY
TRBV6-5	14	TRBJ2-7	TRBD2	ASSYSVSGGFYEQY
TRBV5-5	15	TRBJ2-3	TRBD1	ASSQQGARVRTDTQY
TRBV19	13	TRBJ2-7	TRBD2	ASSPRGAGVYEQY
TRBV4-1	12	TRBJ2-7	TRBD2	ASSRGLEGREQY
TRBV4-2	14	TRBJ1-2	TRBD1	ASSQARTGVYYGYT
TRBV9	13	TRBJ2-7	TRBD2	ASSTTAGVQNEQY
TRBV5-8	11	TRBJ2-7	NA	ASRFGAGVEQY
TRBV6-5	12	TRBJ2-1	TRBD2	ASESGGARNEQF
TRBV19	11	TRBJ1-2	NA	ASSILGREAYT
TRBV6-6	11	TRBJ1-2	NA	ASSYSDSYGYT
TRBV19	12	TRBJ2-3	TRBD1	ASRRTGDADTQY
TRBV5-1	15	TRBJ2-3	TRBD2	ASSLAPGLAGGDTQY
TRBV7-2	13	TRBJ2-7	TRBD2	ASSLASGGAYEQY
TRBV5-4	11	TRBJ1-1	NA	ASSNRQNTEAF
TRBV27	13	TRBJ1-5	NA	ASSPTAYSNQPQH
TRBV27	14	TRBJ1-2	NA	ASSPNSAGLNYGYT
TRBV18	13	TRBJ2-1	TRBD1	ASSPDRGLSDEQF
TRBV5-4	13	TRBJ1-5	TRBD1	ASSPDGTGLQPQH
TRBV11-2	13	TRBJ2-7	NA	ASSLGTGGGFEQY
TRBV4-3	13	TRBJ2-3	NA	ASSQVLTSTDTQY